These 9 T cell receptor beta chains came from one sample sequenced in a study of T cells in narcolepsy. Repertoires were generated with immunoSEQ multiplex PCR, while TCRdb's copy carries only in-frame clones and drops some. Seen here are some 19,000 clones, approximately 84% observed once, and the top ten hold 0.72%. The sample comprised memory (CD45RA-) CD4+ T cells from blood. The source is a human donor in good health.

The V and J genes are TRBV19 and TRBJ1-2; 7 bases line up with TRBD1. Trimming removed 7 bases from V and 0 bases from J; junction bases left unmatched: 8. The CDR3 has 15 amino acids. In germline, CDR1 is LNHDA, CDR2 SQIVND (reference sequence). The CDR3 region is CASTNTGASNYGYTF. In DNA form, the CDR3 reads TGTGCCAGTACCAACACAGGGGCTTCTAACTATGGCTACACCTTC.

This chain uses TRBV7-6 with TRBJ1-1; 10 bases agree with TRBD1. The CDR3 totals 13 residues. V shed 5 bases, J shed 9 bases, and the junction held 6 bases outside the gene matches. CDR1 SGHVS and CDR2 FNYEAQ come from the germline V gene. The CDR3 DNA follows: TGTGCCAGCAGCCCTCGACAGGGGGCCCAAGCTTTCTTT. This translates into CASSPRQGAQAFF.

The chain has TRBV30 and TRBJ1-5; tentative D call: TRBD1 (5 bases). This CDR3 has 15 residues. The V end was cut by 5 bases, the J end by 0 bases, with 14 bases between. Germline V gene sequence: CDR1 GTSNPN, CDR2 SVGIG (reference sequence). The CDR3 bases are TGTGCCTGGGGTCCAGCAGGGAGTAGCAATCAGCCCCAGCATTTT. Protein sequence: CAWGPAGSSNQPQHF.

Here the CDR3 reads CASSEVPSSADTQYF. CDR3 nucleotide sequence: TGTGCCAGCAGTGAAGTGCCTAGCTCCGCAGATACGCAGTATTTT. The J gene is TRBJ2-3, the V gene TRBV6-1; TRBD2 is a possible D gene (5 bases). The CDR3 sequence is 15 residues long. The V end lost 1 base, the J end lost 4 bases, and 12 bases lay between the germline ends. Germline V gene data show CDR1 as MNHNS and CDR2 as SASEGT.

The chain joins TRBV11-2 to TRBJ2-2, with 7 positions matching TRBD2. V was clipped by 3 bases and J by 2 bases; unmatched bases: 3. The CDR3 totals 15 residues. The V gene's germline CDR1 is SGHAT and CDR2 FQNNGV. In nucleotides, the CDR3 is TGTGCCAGCAGCTTTCCGGGACTAAACACCGGGGAGCTGTTTTTT. Translation gives CASSFPGLNTGELFF.

V usage is TRBV7-9 and J usage is TRBJ2-2; 9 bases agree with TRBD2. Trimming cost V 1 base and J 7 bases; bases outside gene matches: 4. CDR3 size: 15 residues. Germline CDR1 SEHNR, CDR2 FQNEAQ (reference sequence). The CDR3 nucleotides read TGTGCCAGCAGCTTAGTGAGCGGGAGGATCGGGGAGCTGTTTTTT. As protein: CASSLVSGRIGELFF.

The chain has TRBV7-2 and TRBJ2-7, with TRBD2 matching over 13 bases. The CDR3 sequence is 13 residues long. Germline loops: CDR1 SGHTA, CDR2 FQGNSA. V trimming: 5 bases; J trimming: 7 bases; junction bases outside the gene matches: 2. CDR3 sequence (DNA): TGTGCCAGCAGCCCACTAGCGGGAGGGGAGCAGTACTTC. This encodes CASSPLAGGEQYF.

This chain uses TRBV2 with TRBJ1-2, with TRBD1 matching 10 bases. The CDR3 loop spans 14 amino acids. Germline values: CDR1 SNHLY, CDR2 FYNNEI. Trimming removed 5 bases from V and 6 bases from J; junction bases left unmatched: 6. CDR3: CASSHRQGANGYTF. CDR3 DNA: TGTGCCAGCAGTCATCGACAGGGGGCGAATGGCTACACCTTC.

This chain connects TRBV30 to TRBJ1-6; no clear D gene. The CDR3 runs 13 residues. V shed 1 base and J shed 10 bases, with 11 bases lying between them. Germline CDR1 reads GTSNPN; CDR2 reads SVGIG (reference sequence). The CDR3 DNA reads TGTGCCTGGAGTGGGGTAATGGGGTCACCCCTCCACTTT. Encoded protein: CAWSGVMGSPLHF.